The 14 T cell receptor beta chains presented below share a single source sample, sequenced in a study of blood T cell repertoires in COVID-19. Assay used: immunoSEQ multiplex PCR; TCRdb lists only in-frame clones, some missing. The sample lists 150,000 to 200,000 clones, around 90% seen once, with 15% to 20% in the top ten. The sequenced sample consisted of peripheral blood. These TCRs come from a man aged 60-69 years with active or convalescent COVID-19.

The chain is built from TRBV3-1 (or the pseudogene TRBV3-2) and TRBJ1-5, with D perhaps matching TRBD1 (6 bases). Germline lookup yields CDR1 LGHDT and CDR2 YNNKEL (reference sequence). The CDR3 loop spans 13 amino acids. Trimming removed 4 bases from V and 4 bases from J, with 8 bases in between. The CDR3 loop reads CASSRQANQPQHF. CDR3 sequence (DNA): TGTGCCAGCAGCCGACAGGCAAATCAGCCCCAGCATTTT.

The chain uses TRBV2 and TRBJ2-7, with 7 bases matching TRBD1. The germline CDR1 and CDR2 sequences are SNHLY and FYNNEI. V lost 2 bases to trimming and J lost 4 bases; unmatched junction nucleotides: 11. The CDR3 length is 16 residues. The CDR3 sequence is CASSETTGFEPYEQYF. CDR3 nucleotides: TGTGCCAGCAGTGAAACGACAGGGTTTGAACCTTACGAGCAGTACTTC.

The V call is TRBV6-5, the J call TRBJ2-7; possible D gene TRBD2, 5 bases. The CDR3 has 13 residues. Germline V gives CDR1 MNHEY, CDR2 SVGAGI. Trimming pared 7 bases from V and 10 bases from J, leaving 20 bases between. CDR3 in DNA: TGTGCCAGCACCTCCCCGGAGGTATTTCATCAGTACTTC. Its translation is CASTSPEVFHQYF.

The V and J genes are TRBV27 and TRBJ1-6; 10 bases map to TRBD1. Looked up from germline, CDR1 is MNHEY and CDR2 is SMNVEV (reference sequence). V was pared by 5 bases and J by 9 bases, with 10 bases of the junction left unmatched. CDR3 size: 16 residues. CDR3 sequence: CASSPLGQGEASPLHF. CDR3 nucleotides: TGTGCCAGCAGTCCACTTGGACAGGGGGAGGCTTCACCCCTCCACTTT.

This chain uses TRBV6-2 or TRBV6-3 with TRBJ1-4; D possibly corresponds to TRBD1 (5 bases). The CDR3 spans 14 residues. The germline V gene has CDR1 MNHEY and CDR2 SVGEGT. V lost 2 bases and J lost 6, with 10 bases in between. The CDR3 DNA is TGTGCCAGCAGTTACGCGGGGACGGATGAAAAACTGTTTTTT. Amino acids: CASSYAGTDEKLFF.

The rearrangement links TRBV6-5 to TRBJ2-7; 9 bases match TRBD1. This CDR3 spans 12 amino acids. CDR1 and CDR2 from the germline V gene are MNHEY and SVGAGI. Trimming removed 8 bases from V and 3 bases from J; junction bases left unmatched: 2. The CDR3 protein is CASRDRVYEQYF. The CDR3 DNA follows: TGTGCCAGCCGGGACAGGGTCTACGAGCAGTACTTC.

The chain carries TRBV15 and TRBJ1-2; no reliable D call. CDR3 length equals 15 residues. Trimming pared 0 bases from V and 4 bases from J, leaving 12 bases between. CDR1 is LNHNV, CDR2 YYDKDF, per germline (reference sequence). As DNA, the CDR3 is TGTGCCACCAGCAGAGAGGGAGGTTCAGGCTATGGCTACACCTTC. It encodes CATSREGGSGYGYTF.

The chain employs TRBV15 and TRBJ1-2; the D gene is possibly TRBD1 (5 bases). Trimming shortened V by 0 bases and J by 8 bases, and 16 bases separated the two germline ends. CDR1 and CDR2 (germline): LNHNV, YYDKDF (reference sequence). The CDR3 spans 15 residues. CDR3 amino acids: CATSRDLGRDRGYTF. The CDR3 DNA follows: TGTGCCACCAGCAGAGATTTAGGGAGGGACCGAGGCTACACCTTC.

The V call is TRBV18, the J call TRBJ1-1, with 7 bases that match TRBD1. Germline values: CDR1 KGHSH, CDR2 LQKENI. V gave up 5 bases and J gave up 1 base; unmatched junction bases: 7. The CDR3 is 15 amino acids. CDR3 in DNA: TGTGCCAGCTCAACGCTGACAGGGTCGAACACTGAAGCTTTCTTT. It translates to CASSTLTGSNTEAFF.

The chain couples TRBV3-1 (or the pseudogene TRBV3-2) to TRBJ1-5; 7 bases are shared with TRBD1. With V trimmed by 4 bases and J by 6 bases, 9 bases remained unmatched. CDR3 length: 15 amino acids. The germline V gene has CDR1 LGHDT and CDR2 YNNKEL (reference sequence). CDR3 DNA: TGTGCCAGCAGCCGGGGGGTCGACAGGGTTCAGCCCCAGCATTTT. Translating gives CASSRGVDRVQPQHF.

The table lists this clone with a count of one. CDR3 in DNA: TGTGCCAGCAGCTTAGGGGGACAGCGGCCCCAGCATTTT. Translating gives CASSLGGQRPQHF. The gene calls are TRBV7-9 and TRBJ1-5; 7 bases are a match to TRBD1. Germline V gives CDR1 SEHNR, CDR2 FQNEAQ (reference sequence). This CDR3 region has 13 residues. J was trimmed by 9 bases and V by 1 base; bases with no gene match: 3.

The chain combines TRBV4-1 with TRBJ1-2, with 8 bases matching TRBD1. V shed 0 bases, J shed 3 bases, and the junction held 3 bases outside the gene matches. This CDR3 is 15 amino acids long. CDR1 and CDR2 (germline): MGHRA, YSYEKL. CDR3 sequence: CASSQDDRGDYGYTF. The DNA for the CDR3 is TGCGCCAGCAGCCAAGATGACAGGGGAGACTATGGCTACACCTTC.

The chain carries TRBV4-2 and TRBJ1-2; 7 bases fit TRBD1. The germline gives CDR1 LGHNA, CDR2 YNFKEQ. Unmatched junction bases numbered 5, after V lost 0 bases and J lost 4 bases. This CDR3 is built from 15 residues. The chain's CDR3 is CASSQDQGGPYGYTF. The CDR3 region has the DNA TGTGCCAGCAGCCAAGATCAAGGGGGCCCCTATGGCTACACCTTC.

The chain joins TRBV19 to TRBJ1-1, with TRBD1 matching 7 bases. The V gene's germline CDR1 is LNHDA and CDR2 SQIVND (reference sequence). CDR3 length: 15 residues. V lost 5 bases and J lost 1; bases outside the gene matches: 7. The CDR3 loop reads CASSGDSRGNTEAFF. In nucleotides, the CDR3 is TGTGCCAGTAGTGGGGACAGTCGGGGGAACACTGAAGCTTTCTTT.